The 21 T cell receptor beta chains listed next were all sequenced from one sample in a study of beta chain features in type 1 diabetes. Findings of the study overall: Shortening of TCRB CDR3s, moderate but significant, appeared in all four CD4+ subsets of Type 1 diabetes patients.

These receptors are not linked to any known antigen. Reverse transcribing all isolated RNA meant expressed TCRB transcripts were sequenced. Data came from immunoSEQ multiplex PCR; TCRdb stores just in-frame clones and leaves some out. Altogether about 390,000 clones are present, 9.6% being singletons, with the ten largest covering approximately 0.6%. Sequenced: central memory CD4+ T cells from blood. Receptors were obtained from a man aged 30-40 years with type 1 diabetes.

This clone was counted a few times. The chain has TRBV29-1 and TRBJ2-1; D remains ambiguous. Trimming stripped 6 bases from V and 1 base from J, with 7 bases between. Germline values: CDR1 SQVTM, CDR2 ANQGSEA. The length of the CDR3 is 12 residues. The CDR3 nucleotides read TGCAGCGTGGAGACTTCCTACAATGAGCAGTTCTTC. This gives the protein CSVETSYNEQFF.

As concerns this clone: The junction departs from the called germline gene at one end, perhaps through a read error. This rearrangement joins TRBV5-1 to TRBJ2-5; 13 nucleotides match TRBD2. Germline lookup yields CDR1 SGHRS and CDR2 YFSETQ. The length of the CDR3 is 16 residues. Written as DNA, the CDR3 is TGCGCCAGCAGCCCGGGCTCTGGACTAGCGGGAGCTTCAACTCACTTC. It yields the protein CASSPGSGLAGASTHF.

The chain uses TRBV9 and TRBJ2-5, with D hard to call. The V end was cut by 0 bases, the J end by 5 bases, with 5 bases between. Germline V gene lookup returns CDR1 SGDLS and CDR2 YYNGEE. This CDR3 comprises 12 residues. CDR3 DNA: TGTGCCAGCAGCGTAGATCGGGAGACCCAGTACTTC. Translation gives CASSVDRETQYF.

V usage is TRBV4-3 and J usage is TRBJ1-1, with D maybe TRBD1 (5 bases). V was clipped by 5 bases and J by 1 base, with 11 bases between them. The length of the CDR3 is 14 residues. CDR1 and CDR2 (germline): LGHNA, YSLEER. The CDR3 nucleotides are TGCGCCAGCAGCTACGATACAGGGAACACTGAAGCTTTCTTT. This gives the protein CASSYDTGNTEAFF.

This clone has just a few counts. CDR3 nucleotides: TGTGCCAGCAGTTACTATGGCCGAAACAATCAGCCCCAGCATTTT. Its translation is CASSYYGRNNQPQHF. The chain carries TRBV28 and TRBJ1-5; D ambiguous. The CDR3 is 15 amino acids. In germline, CDR1 is MDHEN, CDR2 SYDVKM. V was cut by 4 bases and J by 3 bases, with 13 bases left in between.

The chain employs TRBV5-4 and TRBJ2-7; 11 nucleotides match TRBD2. This CDR3 contains 15 residues. V lost 4 bases to trimming and J lost 3 bases; unmatched junction nucleotides: 6. Germline V CDR1 and CDR2: SGHNT, YYREEE (reference sequence). CDR3 nucleotides: TGTGCCAGCAGCAACCTGGGACTAGCGGACTACGAGCAGTACTTC. Protein product: CASSNLGLADYEQYF.

This clone was seen more than once but under ten times. V and J are TRBV19 and TRBJ1-5; D might be TRBD1 (5 bases). Per germline, CDR1 LNHDA and CDR2 SQIVND (reference sequence). The length of the CDR3 is 15 residues. Trimming cost V 7 bases and J 4 bases, with 17 bases left between them. In nucleotides, the CDR3 is TGTGCCAGTACCGGGGACCTCCGACTGAATCAGCCCCAGCATTTT. Its protein product is CASTGDLRLNQPQHF.

This clone was detected once. With a much larger clone just one base away, this may be a read error. V usage is TRBV9 and J usage is TRBJ1-3, with D possibly matching TRBD1 (5 bases). Germline V CDR1 and CDR2: SGDLS, YYNGEE. The V gene lost 1 base and the J gene lost 2 bases, with 7 bases spanning the gap. The CDR3 totals 14 residues. The CDR3 loop is CASSVQGTGNTIYF. The CDR3 DNA reads as TGTGCCAGCAGCGTACAGGGAACTGGAAACACCATATATTTT.

The chain has TRBV11-2 and TRBJ2-5, with TRBD2 as a possible D gene (6 bases). CDR3 length: 13 residues. Trimming left V 5 bases short and J 5 bases short, with 12 bases between. Germline-derived CDR1 and CDR2 are SGHAT and FQNNGV. CDR3 in DNA: TGTGCCAGCAGCACGGGGGTGTTGGAGACCCAGTACTTC. This gives the protein CASSTGVLETQYF.

This clone was seen more than once but under ten times. The rearrangement uses TRBV14 and TRBJ2-5; 7 bases match TRBD1. Germline lookup yields CDR1 SGHDN and CDR2 FVKESK. V lost 4 bases and J lost 2; bases outside the gene matches: 16. There are 18 residues in the CDR3. CDR3 sequence reads: CASSLLKRGQYIQETQYF. CDR3 in DNA: TGTGCCAGCAGCCTATTGAAGAGGGGACAGTATATTCAAGAGACCCAGTACTTC.

The genes are TRBV5-4 and TRBJ2-1, with TRBD1 matching 12 bases. V gave up 3 bases and J gave up 8 bases; unmatched junction bases: 6. Germline CDR1 is SGHNT and CDR2 is YYREEE (reference sequence). The CDR3 is made up of 15 amino acids. The chain's CDR3 is CASSSRGQGADEQFF. CDR3 nucleotide sequence: TGTGCCAGCAGCTCTCGGGGACAGGGGGCGGATGAGCAGTTCTTC.

This clone came up a few times. For the CDR3, the DNA is TGTGCCAGCAGCTCCGGACGGGCTGAAGCTTTCTTT. Protein sequence: CASSSGRAEAFF. The V gene is TRBV11-2, the J gene TRBJ1-1; no firm D call. With 4 bases removed from V and 6 bases from J, the gap between germline ends came to 9 bases. This CDR3 is 12 amino acids long. CDR1 SGHAT and CDR2 FQNNGV come from the germline V gene.

V usage is TRBV28 and J usage is TRBJ2-3; the D gene is possibly TRBD2 (5 bases). Germline assignment: CDR1 MDHEN and CDR2 SYDVKM. V dropped 5 bases and J dropped 6 bases, with 6 bases sitting between them. This CDR3 has 11 residues. The DNA for the CDR3 is TGTGCCAGCAGTGTAGCGGATACGCAGTATTTT. Its protein product is CASSVADTQYF. Complete variable domain (other parts from reference TRBV28 and TRBJ2-3): DVKVTQSSRYLVKRTGEKVFLECVQDMDHENMFWYRQDPGLGLRLIYFSYDVKMKEKGDIPEGYSVSREKKERFSLILESASTNQTSMYLCASSVADTQYFGPGTRLTVL.

Regarding this clone: This sample also contains other DNA sequences that code for the same CDR3. The V gene is TRBV7-2, the J gene TRBJ2-5; a possible D gene is TRBD2 (6 bases). With 5 bases removed from V and 5 bases from J, the gap between germline ends came to 9 bases. CDR3 length equals 12 residues. CDR1 and CDR2 (germline): SGHTA, FQGNSA. CDR3 amino acids: CASSLAGETQYF. CDR3 DNA sequence: TGTGCCAGCAGCCTCGCGGGGGAGACCCAGTACTTC.

The V call is TRBV6-6, the J call TRBJ2-1, with 8 bases lining up with TRBD2. The CDR3 sequence is 12 residues long. Germline lookup yields CDR1 MNHNY and CDR2 SVGAGI (reference sequence). V lost 5 bases, J lost 9 bases, and 3 bases stayed unmatched. The CDR3 spells CASSPSGSEQFF. CDR3 nucleotide sequence: TGTGCCAGCAGTCCAAGCGGGAGTGAGCAGTTCTTC.

This clone was counted only a few times. The chain is built from TRBV5-6 and TRBJ2-3; D unclear. This CDR3 contains 13 residues. Germline V gene sequence: CDR1 SGHDT, CDR2 YYEEEE. V gave up 2 bases and J gave up 2 bases, with 6 bases separating them. CDR3 protein: CASSLAHTDTQYF. The CDR3 region has the DNA TGTGCCAGCAGCTTAGCTCACACAGATACGCAGTATTTT.

This clone was picked up many times. The chain uses TRBV11-3 and TRBJ2-3; D is tentatively TRBD1 or TRBD2 (5 bases each). This CDR3 contains 17 residues. V lost 1 base to trimming and J lost 3 bases, with 17 bases between them. The germline gives CDR1 SGHNT, CDR2 YENEEA. For the CDR3, the DNA is TGTGCCAGCAGCTTAGGATTTAGCGCCAAGGGGACAGATACGCAGTATTTT. Translation: CASSLGFSAKGTDTQYF.

The chain combines TRBV9 with TRBJ2-2; 7 nucleotides agree with TRBD2. Germline V lookup: CDR1 SGDLS, CDR2 YYNGEE. The CDR3 contains 17 residues. V gave up 0 bases and J gave up 5 bases; unmatched junction bases: 10. In nucleotides, the CDR3 is TGTGCCAGCAGCGTAGCTACAATGGCGGGAGTTACCGGGGAGCTGTTTTTT. Translation gives CASSVATMAGVTGELFF.

Only a few counts were recorded for this clone. This chain uses TRBV30 with TRBJ2-1, with 7 bases lining up with TRBD1. V gave up 0 bases and J gave up 8 bases; unmatched junction bases: 1. From germline, CDR1 is GTSNPN and CDR2 SVGIG (reference sequence). The CDR3 sequence is 12 residues long. The CDR3 DNA reads as TGTGCCTGGAGTGTACAGGGGTATGAGCAGTTCTTC. This encodes CAWSVQGYEQFF.

This clone was detected a few times. The chain links TRBV29-1 to TRBJ1-2, with TRBD1 as a possible D gene (6 bases). Germline V gives CDR1 SQVTM, CDR2 ANQGSEA. This CDR3 is 14 amino acids long. V gave up 0 bases and J gave up 7 bases, with 15 bases separating them. CDR3 DNA: TGCAGCGTTGAAGATCAGGTGCAGGGGTTTGGCTACACCTTC. Translation gives CSVEDQVQGFGYTF.

The rearrangement uses TRBV7-2 and TRBJ1-1; perhaps TRBD1 as D (5 bases). There are 14 residues in the CDR3. The V end was cut by 3 bases, the J end by 0 bases, with 8 bases between. CDR1 is SGHTA, CDR2 FQGNSA, per germline. As DNA, the CDR3 is TGTGCCAGCAGCTTGACAGTGGTGAACACTGAAGCTTTCTTT. It translates to CASSLTVVNTEAFF.